This TCR beta chain came from a study of OX40 agonist ivuxolimab in advanced cancers. Study details: Allowance was made for prior anti-PD-1, anti-PD-L1 or anti-CTLA-4 therapy, and approximately 41% had some.

This clone was counted only a few times. With 3 bases removed from V and 8 bases from J, the gap between germline ends came to 12 bases. CDR3 length: 14 residues. Germline V CDR1 and CDR2: SGHRS, YFSETQ. The method was immunoSEQ multiplex PCR; TCRdb's version includes in-frame clones alone and lacks a portion of them. This sample has about 33,000 clones, with approximately 89% found just once. V is TRBV5-1 and J is TRBJ1-6, with a tentative D call TRBD1 (6 bases). This sequence was found in an adult with an advanced solid tumor such as melanoma, head and neck, liver or kidney cancer. Specimen: CD4+ or CD8+ T cells sorted from blood, collected in a trial of the OX40 agonist ivuxolimab. CDR3 loop: CASSSTGSDSPLHF. In DNA form, the CDR3 reads TGCGCCAGCAGCTCTACAGGGTCGGATTCACCCCTCCACTTT.